Described below is a single TCR beta chain sequence and its context. Antigen specificity is unknown. One junction end does not reproduce the germline sequence, and a read error may be involved. There are 14 residues in the CDR3. Germline CDR1 is MNHNS and CDR2 is SASEGT. This sample was included in a study of early T cells in non-severe SARS-CoV-2 infection. Whole-study context: Chains from this unsorted whole-blood bulk RNA could not be paired.

Study outcomes and limitations: VDJdb-based matching was biased toward anti-spike CD8 responses and missed private and CD4 specificities.

The library protocol tagged individual cDNA molecules with unique molecular identifiers. TCRdb itself ran the 5' RACE reads through MiXCR, one entry per CDR3 protein. The sample shows nearly 60,000 distinct CDR3 sequences, roughly 12% of them seen only once. The sequence derives from an adult who was a healthcare worker with PCR-confirmed SARS-CoV-2 infection or an uninfected control (not recorded which). This chain connects TRBV6-1 to TRBJ1-6; D is undetermined. The sequenced material came from whole blood. The CDR3 sequence is CASSEAGQESPLLF. As DNA, the CDR3 is TGTGCCAGCAGTGAAGCAGGGCAAGAATCACCCCTCCTCTTT.